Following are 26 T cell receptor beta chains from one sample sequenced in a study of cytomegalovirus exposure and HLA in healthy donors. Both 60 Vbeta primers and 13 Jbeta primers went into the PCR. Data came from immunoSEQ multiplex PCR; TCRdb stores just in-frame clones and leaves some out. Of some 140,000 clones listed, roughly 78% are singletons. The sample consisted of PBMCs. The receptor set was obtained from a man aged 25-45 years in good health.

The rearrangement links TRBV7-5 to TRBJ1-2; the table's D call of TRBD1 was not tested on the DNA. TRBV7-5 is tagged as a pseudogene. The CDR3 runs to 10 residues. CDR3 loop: CARSTGDYTF. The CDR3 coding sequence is TGTGCCAGAAGCACAGGGGACTACACCTTC.

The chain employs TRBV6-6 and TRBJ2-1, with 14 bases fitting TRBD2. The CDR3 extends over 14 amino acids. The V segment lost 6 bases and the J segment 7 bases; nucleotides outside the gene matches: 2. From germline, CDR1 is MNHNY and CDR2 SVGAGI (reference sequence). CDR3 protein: CASSGTSGSNEQFF. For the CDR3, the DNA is TGTGCCAGCAGCGGGACTAGCGGGAGTAATGAGCAGTTCTTC.

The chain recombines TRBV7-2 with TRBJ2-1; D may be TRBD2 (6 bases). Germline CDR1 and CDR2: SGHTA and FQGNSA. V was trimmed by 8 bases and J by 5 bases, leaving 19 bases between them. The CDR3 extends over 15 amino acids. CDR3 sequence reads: CASGPGTLKNNEQFF. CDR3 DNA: TGTGCCAGCGGCCCCGGGACTCTTAAAAACAATGAGCAGTTCTTC.

CDR3 in amino acids: CASGRDPLIRDEQFF. The CDR3 nucleotides read TGTGCTAGTGGTCGGGATCCTCTAATAAGAGATGAGCAGTTCTTC. The chain is built from TRBV12-5 and TRBJ2-1, with D perhaps matching TRBD2 (5 bases). V lost 5 bases to trimming and J lost 8 bases, with 19 bases between them. Germline V CDR1 and CDR2: LGHNT, FRNRAP. This CDR3 contains 15 residues.

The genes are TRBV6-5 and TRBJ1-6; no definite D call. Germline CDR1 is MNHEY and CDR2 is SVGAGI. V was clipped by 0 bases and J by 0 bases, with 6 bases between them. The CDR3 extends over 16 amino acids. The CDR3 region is CASSYSGSSYNSPLHF. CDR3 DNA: TGTGCCAGCAGTTACTCTGGGAGCTCCTATAATTCACCCCTCCACTTT.

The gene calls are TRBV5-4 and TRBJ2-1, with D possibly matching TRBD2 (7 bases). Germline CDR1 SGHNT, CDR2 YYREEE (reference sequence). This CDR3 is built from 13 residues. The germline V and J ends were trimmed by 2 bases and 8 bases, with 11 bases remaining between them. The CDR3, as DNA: TGTGCCAGCAGCTTTGGGGGGGCGGATGAGCAGTTCTTC. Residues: CASSFGGADEQFF.

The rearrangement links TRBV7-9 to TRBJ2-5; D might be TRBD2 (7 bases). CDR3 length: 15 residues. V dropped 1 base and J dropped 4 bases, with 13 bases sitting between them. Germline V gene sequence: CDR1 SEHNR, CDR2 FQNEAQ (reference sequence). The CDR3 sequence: CASSLVGGGAETQYF. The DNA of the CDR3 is TGTGCCAGCAGCTTAGTTGGGGGGGGCGCAGAGACCCAGTACTTC.

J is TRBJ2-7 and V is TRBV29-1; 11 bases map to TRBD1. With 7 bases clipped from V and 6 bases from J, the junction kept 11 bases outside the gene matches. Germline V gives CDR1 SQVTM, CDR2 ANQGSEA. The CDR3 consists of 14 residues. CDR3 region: CSGRAGTGGAEQYF. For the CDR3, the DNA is TGCAGCGGGAGGGCTGGGACAGGGGGGGCCGAGCAGTACTTC.

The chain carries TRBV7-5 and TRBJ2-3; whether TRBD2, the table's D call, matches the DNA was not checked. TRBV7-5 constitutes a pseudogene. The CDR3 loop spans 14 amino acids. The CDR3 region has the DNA TGTGCCAGAAGCCCCCTACCCCTTGCGGATACGCAGTATTTT. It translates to CARSPLPLADTQYF.

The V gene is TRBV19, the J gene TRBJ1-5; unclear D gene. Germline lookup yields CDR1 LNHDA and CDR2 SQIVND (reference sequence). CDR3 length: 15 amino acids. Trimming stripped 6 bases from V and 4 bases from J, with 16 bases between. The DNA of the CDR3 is TGTGCCAGTAGGGAGGGTCGGCTGTTTAATCAGCCCCAGCATTTT. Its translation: CASREGRLFNQPQHF. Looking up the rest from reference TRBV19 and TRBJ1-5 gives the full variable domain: DGGITQSPKYLFRKEGQNVTLSCEQNLNHDAMYWYRQDPGQGLRLIYYSQIVNDFQKGDIAEGYSVSREKKESFPLTVTSAQKNPTAFYLCASREGRLFNQPQHFGDGTRLSIL.

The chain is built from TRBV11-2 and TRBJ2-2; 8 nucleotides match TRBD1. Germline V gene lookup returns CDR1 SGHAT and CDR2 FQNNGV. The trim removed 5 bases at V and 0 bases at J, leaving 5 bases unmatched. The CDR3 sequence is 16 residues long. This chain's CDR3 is CASSTWTGTNTGELFF. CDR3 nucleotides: TGTGCCAGCAGCACCTGGACAGGGACGAACACCGGGGAGCTGTTTTTT.

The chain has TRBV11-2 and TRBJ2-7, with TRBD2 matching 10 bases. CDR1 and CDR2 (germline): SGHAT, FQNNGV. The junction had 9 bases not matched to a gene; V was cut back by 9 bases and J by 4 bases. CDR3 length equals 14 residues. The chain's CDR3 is CASRSGLADYEQYF. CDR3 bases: TGTGCCAGTCGTTCCGGACTAGCGGATTACGAGCAGTACTTC.

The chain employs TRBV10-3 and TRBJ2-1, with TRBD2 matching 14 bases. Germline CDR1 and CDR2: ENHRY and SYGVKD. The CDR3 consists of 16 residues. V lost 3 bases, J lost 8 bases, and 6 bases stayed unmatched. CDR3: CAISEGLAGGGYEQFF. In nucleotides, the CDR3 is TGTGCCATCAGTGAAGGACTAGCGGGAGGAGGTTATGAGCAGTTCTTC.

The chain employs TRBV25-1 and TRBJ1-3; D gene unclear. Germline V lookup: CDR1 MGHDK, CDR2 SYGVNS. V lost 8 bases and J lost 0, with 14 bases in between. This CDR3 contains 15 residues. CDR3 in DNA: TGTGCCAGCCTCCCGGCGGGTAGCTCTGGAAACACCATATATTTT. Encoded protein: CASLPAGSSGNTIYF.

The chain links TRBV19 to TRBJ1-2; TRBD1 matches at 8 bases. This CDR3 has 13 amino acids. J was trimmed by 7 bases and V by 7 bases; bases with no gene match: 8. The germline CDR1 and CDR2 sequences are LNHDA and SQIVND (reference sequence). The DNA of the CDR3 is TGTGCCAGTACCGCGGACAGGGTCGGTGGCTACACCTTC. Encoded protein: CASTADRVGGYTF. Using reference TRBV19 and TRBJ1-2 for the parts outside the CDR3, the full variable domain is DGGITQSPKYLFRKEGQNVTLSCEQNLNHDAMYWYRQDPGQGLRLIYYSQIVNDFQKGDIAEGYSVSREKKESFPLTVTSAQKNPTAFYLCASTADRVGGYTFGSGTRLTVV.

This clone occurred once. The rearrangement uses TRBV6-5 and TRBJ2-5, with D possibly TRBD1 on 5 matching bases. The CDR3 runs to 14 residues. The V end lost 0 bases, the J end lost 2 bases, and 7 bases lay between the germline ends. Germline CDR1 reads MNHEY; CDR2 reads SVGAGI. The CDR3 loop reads CASSYSTAQETQYF. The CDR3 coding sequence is TGTGCCAGCAGTTACTCGACAGCACAAGAGACCCAGTACTTC.

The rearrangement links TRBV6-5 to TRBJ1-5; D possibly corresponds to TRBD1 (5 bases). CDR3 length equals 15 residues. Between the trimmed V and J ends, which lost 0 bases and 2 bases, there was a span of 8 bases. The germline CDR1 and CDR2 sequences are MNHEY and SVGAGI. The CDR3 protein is CASSYSIGGNQPQHF. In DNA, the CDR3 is TGTGCCAGCAGTTACTCGATAGGGGGCAATCAGCCCCAGCATTTT.

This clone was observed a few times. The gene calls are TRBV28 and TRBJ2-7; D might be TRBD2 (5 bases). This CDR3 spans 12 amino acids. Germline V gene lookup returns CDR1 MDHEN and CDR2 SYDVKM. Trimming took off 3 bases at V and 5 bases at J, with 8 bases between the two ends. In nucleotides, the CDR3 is TGTGCCAGCAGTTTTCTGAGGGACGAGCAGTACTTC. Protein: CASSFLRDEQYF.

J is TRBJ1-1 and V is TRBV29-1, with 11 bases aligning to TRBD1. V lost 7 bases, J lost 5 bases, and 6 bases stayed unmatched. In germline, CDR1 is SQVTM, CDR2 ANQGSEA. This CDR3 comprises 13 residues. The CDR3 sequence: CSGVGQGATEAFF. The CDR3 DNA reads TGCAGCGGGGTTGGACAGGGGGCAACTGAAGCTTTCTTT. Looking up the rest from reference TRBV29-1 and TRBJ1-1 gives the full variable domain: SAVISQKPSRDICQRGTSLTIQCQVDSQVTMMFWYRQQPGQSLTLIATANQGSEATYESGFVIDKFPISRPNLTFSTLTVSNMSPEDSSIYLCSGVGQGATEAFFGQGTRLTVV.

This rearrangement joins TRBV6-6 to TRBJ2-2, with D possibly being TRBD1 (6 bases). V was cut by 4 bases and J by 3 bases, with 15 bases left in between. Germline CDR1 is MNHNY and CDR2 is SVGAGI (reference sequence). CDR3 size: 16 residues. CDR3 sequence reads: CASSFTGTSDTGELFF. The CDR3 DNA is TGTGCCAGCAGTTTTACCGGGACATCAGACACCGGGGAGCTGTTTTTT.

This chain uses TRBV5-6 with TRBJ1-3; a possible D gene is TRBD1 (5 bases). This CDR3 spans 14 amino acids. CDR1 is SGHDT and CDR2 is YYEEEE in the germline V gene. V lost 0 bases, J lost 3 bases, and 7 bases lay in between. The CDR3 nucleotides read TGTGCCAGCAGCTTGGGACAGATTGGAAACACCATATATTTT. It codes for CASSLGQIGNTIYF.

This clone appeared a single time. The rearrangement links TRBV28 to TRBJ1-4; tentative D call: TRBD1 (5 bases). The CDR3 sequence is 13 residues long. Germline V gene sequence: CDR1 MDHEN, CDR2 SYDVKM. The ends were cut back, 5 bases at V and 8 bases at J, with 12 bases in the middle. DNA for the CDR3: TGTGCCAGCAGTCCCGGGGGAGACGAAAAACTGTTTTTT. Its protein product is CASSPGGDEKLFF.

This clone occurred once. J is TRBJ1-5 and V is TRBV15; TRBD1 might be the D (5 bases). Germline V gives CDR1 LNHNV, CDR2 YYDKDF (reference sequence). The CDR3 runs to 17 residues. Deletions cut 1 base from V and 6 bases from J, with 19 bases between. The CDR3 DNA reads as TGTGCCACCAGCAGAGGGGGACTCCGGGACTGGGGTCAGCCCCAGCATTTT. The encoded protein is CATSRGGLRDWGQPQHF.

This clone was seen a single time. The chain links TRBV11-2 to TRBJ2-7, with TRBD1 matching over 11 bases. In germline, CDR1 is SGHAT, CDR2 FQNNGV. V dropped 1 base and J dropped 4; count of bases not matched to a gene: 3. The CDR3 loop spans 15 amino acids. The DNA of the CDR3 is TGTGCCAGCAGCTTAGGGGGGACAGGGGGTTACGAGCAGTACTTC. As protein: CASSLGGTGGYEQYF.

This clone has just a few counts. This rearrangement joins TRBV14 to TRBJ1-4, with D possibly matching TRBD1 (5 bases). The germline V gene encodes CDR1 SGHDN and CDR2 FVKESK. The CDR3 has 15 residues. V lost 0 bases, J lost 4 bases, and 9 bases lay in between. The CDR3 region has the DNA TGTGCCAGCAGCCAAGAGGGCGGGGGTAATGAAAAACTGTTTTTT. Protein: CASSQEGGGNEKLFF.

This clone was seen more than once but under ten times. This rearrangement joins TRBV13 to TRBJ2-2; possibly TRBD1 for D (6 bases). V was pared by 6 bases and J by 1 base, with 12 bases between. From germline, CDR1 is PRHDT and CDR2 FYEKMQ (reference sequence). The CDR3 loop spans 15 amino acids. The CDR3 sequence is CASSPGVMNTGELFF. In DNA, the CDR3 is TGTGCCAGCAGTCCAGGGGTCATGAACACCGGGGAGCTGTTTTTT.